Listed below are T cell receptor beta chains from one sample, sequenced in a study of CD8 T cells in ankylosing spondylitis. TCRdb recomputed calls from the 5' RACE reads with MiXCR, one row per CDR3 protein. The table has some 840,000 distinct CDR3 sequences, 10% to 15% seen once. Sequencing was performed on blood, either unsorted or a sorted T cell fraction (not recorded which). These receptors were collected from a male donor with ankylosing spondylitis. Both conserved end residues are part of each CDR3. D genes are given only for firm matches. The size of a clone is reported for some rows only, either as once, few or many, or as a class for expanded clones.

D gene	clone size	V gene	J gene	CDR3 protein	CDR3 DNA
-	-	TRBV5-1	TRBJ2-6	CASSQRPSSGANVLTF	TGCGCCAGCAGCCAACGACCTAGCTCTGGGGCCAACGTCCTGACTTTC
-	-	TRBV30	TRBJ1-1	CAWRVSLTTEAFF	TGTGCCTGGAGAGTTTCCCTAACAACTGAAGCTTTCTTT
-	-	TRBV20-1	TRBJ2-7	CSASPRDKTYEQYF	TGCAGTGCTTCCCCCCGGGACAAGACCTACGAGCAGTACTTC
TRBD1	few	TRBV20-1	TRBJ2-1	CSARVTGGDEQFF	TGCAGTGCTAGAGTGACAGGGGGCGATGAGCAGTTCTTC
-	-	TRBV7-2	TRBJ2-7	CASRLSTGTYYEQYF	TGTGCCAGCAGATTGAGCACCGGGACATACTACGAGCAGTACTTC
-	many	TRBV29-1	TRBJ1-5	CSATRNFSNQPQHF	TGCAGTGCCACCCGAAATTTTAGCAATCAGCCCCAGCATTTT
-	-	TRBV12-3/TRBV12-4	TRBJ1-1	CASSPGTRYDTEAFF	TGTGCCAGCAGTCCGGGGACACGGTATGACACTGAAGCTTTCTTT
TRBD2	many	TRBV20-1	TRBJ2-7	CSATTSGSYEQYF	TGCAGTGCGACAACTAGCGGGTCCTACGAGCAGTACTTC
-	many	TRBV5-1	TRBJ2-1	CASSLIRGPYNEQFF	TGCGCCAGCAGCTTGATCAGGGGCCCCTACAATGAGCAGTTCTTC
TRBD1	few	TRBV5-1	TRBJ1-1	CASSDGQGYEAFF	TGCGCCAGCAGCGATGGACAGGGGTACGAAGCTTTCTTT
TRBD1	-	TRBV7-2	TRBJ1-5	CASSKQGLNQPQHF	TGTGCCAGCAGTAAACAGGGGTTGAATCAGCCCCAGCATTTT
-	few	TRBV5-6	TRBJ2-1	CASSFGGRSSYNEQFF	TGTGCCAGCAGCTTTGGTGGGCGGAGCTCCTACAATGAGCAGTTCTTC
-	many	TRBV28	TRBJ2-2	CASSTGTGELFF	TGTGCCAGCAGTACAGGGACCGGGGAGCTGTTTTTT
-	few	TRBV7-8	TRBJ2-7	CASSTFSGINYEQYF	TGTGCCAGCAGCACCTTCTCAGGGATTAACTACGAGCAGTACTTC
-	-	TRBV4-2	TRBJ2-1	CASSQDPQNNEQFF	TGTGCCAGCAGCCAAGATCCACAGAACAATGAGCAGTTCTTC
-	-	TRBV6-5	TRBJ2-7	CASSYFGTRGKGEQYF	TGTGCCAGCAGTTACTTCGGCACCAGGGGAAAGGGCGAGCAGTACTTC
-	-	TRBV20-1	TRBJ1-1	CSAEAGRMNTEAFF	TGCAGTGCGGAAGCGGGACGGATGAACACTGAAGCTTTCTTT
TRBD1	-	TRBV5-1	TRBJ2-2	CASSAQPGQSTGELFF	TGCGCCAGCAGCGCGCAACCGGGACAGAGTACCGGGGAGCTGTTTTTT
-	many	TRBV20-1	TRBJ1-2	CSARAGINYGYTF	TGCAGTGCTAGAGCCGGGATAAATTATGGCTACACCTTC
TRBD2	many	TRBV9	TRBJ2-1	CASSRKTSGSNEQFF	TGTGCCAGCAGTAGGAAGACTAGCGGGAGCAATGAGCAGTTCTTC
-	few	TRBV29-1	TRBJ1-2	CSVDLFNYGYTF	TGCAGCGTTGATCTTTTCAACTATGGCTACACCTTC
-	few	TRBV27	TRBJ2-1	CASQTLYNEQFF	TGTGCCAGCCAGACTCTCTACAATGAGCAGTTCTTC
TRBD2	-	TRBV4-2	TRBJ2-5	CASSQPRGEETQYF	TGTGCCAGCAGCCAGCCTCGGGGGGAAGAGACCCAGTACTTC
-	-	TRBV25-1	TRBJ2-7	CASSAGRVSYEQYF	TGTGCCAGCAGTGCGGGACGGGTCTCCTACGAGCAGTACTTC
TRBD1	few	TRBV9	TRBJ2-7	CASSTGQGSYEQYF	TGTGCCAGTTCCACCGGACAGGGAAGCTACGAGCAGTACTTC
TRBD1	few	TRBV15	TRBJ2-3	CATSRDRVGTDTQYF	TGTGCCACCAGCCGTGACAGGGTTGGCACAGATACGCAGTATTTT
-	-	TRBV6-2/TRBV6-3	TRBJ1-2	CASMGVWSGYTF	TGTGCCAGCATGGGGGTTTGGAGCGGCTACACCTTC
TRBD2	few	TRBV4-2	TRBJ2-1	CASRPSGSGYNEQFF	TGTGCCAGCAGACCAAGCGGGAGTGGATACAATGAGCAGTTCTTC
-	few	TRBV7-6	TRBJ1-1	CASSLLANTEAFF	TGTGCCAGCAGCTTACTAGCGAACACTGAAGCTTTCTTT
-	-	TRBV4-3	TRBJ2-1	CASSLPSRGFEQFF	TGCGCCAGCAGCCTCCCGAGCAGAGGGTTTGAGCAGTTCTTC
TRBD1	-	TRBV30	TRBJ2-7	CAWSTSQGVQYF	TGTGCCTGGAGCACTTCTCAGGGGGTGCAGTACTTC
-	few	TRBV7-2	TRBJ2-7	CASSLGTQEQYF	TGTGCCAGCAGTCTCGGGACACAAGAGCAGTACTTC